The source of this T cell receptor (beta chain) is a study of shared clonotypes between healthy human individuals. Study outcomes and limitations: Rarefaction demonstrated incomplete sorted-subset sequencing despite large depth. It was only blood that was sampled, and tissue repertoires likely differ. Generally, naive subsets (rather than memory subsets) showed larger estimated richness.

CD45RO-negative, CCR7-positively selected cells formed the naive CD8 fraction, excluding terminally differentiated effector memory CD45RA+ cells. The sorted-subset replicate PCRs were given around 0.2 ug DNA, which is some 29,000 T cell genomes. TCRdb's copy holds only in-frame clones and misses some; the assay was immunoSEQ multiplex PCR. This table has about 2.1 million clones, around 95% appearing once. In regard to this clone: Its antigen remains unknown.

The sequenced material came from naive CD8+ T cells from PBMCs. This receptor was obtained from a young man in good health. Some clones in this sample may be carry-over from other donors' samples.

CDR3 sequence reads: CASSPGGNAYTIYF. In nucleotides, the CDR3 is TGTGCCAGCAGCCCGGGCGGTAATGCGTACACCATATATTTT. The genes are TRBV11-3 and TRBJ1-3; no clear D gene. The V gene's germline CDR1 is SGHNT and CDR2 YENEEA. V was shortened by 5 bases and J by 8 bases, with 16 bases between the two germline ends. The CDR3 consists of 14 residues. The whole variable domain, filled in from reference TRBV11-3 and TRBJ1-3, reads EAGVVQSPRYKIIEKKQPVAFWCNPISGHNTLYWYLQNLGQGPELLIRYENEEAVDDSQLPKDRFSAERLKGVDSTLKIQPAELGDSAVYLCASSPGGNAYTIYFGEGSWLTVV.